This T cell receptor (beta chain) was sequenced during a study of tumor-infiltrating lymphocytes in localized non-small cell lung cancer. Germline CDR1 SGHRS, CDR2 YFSETQ. The CDR3 sequence is 15 residues long. Details on this clone: The junction and the germline gene differ at one end; a read error may be behind it. Distinct nucleotide sequences in the sample also encode this CDR3.

Generated by immunoSEQ multiplex PCR, the TCRdb table keeps only in-frame clones and is missing some. The data show about 16,000 clones, with roughly 70% seen just once and 9.1% held by the top ten. The sequence was obtained from a human donor with non-small cell lung cancer. Sequencing was done on a sample of lung tumor tissue. The V call is TRBV5-1, the J call TRBJ1-1; D gene uncertain. CDR3: CASSLDGRPNTEAFF. CDR3 DNA sequence: TGCGCAAGCAGCTTGGACGGCAGACCAAACACTGAAGCTTTCTTT.